This T cell receptor beta chain is from a study of blood T cell repertoires in COVID-19. TCRdb's table, derived via immunoSEQ multiplex PCR, lists solely in-frame clones and lacks some. The sample consists of fewer than 500,000 clones, approximately 90% of them appearing once. From germline, CDR1 is SGHAT and CDR2 FQDESV (reference sequence). The CDR3 sequence is 14 residues long. The V and J ends lost 5 bases and 1 base respectively, with 11 bases between them. Participant ages covered roughly 18 to 90 years across 24 US areas. Which cohort a participant joined came from the clinical history participants gave.

This chain links TRBV11-1 with TRBJ1-1, with D maybe TRBD1 (5 bases). This clonotype was sampled from a woman aged 25 to 45 with acute COVID-19. Sequenced input: PBMCs or T cells enriched from blood (not recorded which). The CDR3 DNA follows: TGTGCCAGCAGCCCTGCTACAGGGAACACTGAAGCTTTCTTT. Its protein product is CASSPATGNTEAFF.